A selection of T cell receptor beta chains follows, all from one sample in a study of shared clonotypes between healthy human individuals. The method was immunoSEQ multiplex PCR; TCRdb's version includes in-frame clones alone and lacks a portion of them. The sample yields 2 million to 2.5 million clones, approximately 93% seen once. Sequencing was done on a sample of naive CD4+ T cells from PBMCs. These receptors were taken from a man aged 18 to 29 in good health. Some clones in this sample may be carry-over from other donors' samples. Both conserved end residues are part of each CDR3. D genes are given only for firm matches. Expanded clones are given a class, and other clones once, few, many or no size at all.

D gene: TRBD1; V gene: TRBV6-5; J gene: TRBJ2-2; clone size: once; CDR3 DNA: TGTGCCAGCAGTTATTCGGCAGGGGGTACCGGGGAGCTGTTTTTT; CDR3 protein: CASSYSAGGTGELFF
D gene: TRBD1; V gene: TRBV5-1; J gene: TRBJ2-3; clone size: .; CDR3 DNA: TGCGCCAGCAATCAGGGGGACAGGGAGGTGTGGGCCACAGATACGCAGTATTTT; CDR3 protein: CASNQGDREVWATDTQYF
D gene: .; V gene: TRBV27; J gene: TRBJ1-1; clone size: once; CDR3 DNA: TGTGCCAGCAGTTTAAGCACACTCATGAACACTGAAGCTTTCTTT; CDR3 protein: CASSLSTLMNTEAFF
D gene: .; V gene: TRBV18; J gene: TRBJ2-7; clone size: .; CDR3 DNA: TGTGCCAGCTCACCGGTCGGGGCGGGCTACGAGCAGTACTTC; CDR3 protein: CASSPVGAGYEQYF
D gene: TRBD1; V gene: TRBV18; J gene: TRBJ2-7; clone size: once; CDR3 DNA: TGTGCCAGCTCCCGCCGAGTGGGACAGGGCCCCTACGAGCAGTACTTC; CDR3 protein: CASSRRVGQGPYEQYF
D gene: .; V gene: TRBV7-9; J gene: TRBJ1-5; clone size: few; CDR3 DNA: TGTGCCAGCAATGGGGGCAATCAGCCCCAGCATTTT; CDR3 protein: CASNGGNQPQHF
D gene: .; V gene: TRBV7-9; J gene: TRBJ2-2; clone size: .; CDR3 DNA: TGTGCCAGCAGCTTAGCTTCCGGGGGGCTGGCCGGGGAGCTGTTTTTT; CDR3 protein: CASSLASGGLAGELFF
D gene: TRBD2; V gene: TRBV27; J gene: TRBJ2-7; clone size: .; CDR3 DNA: TGTGCCAGCAGTTTTACTAGCGGGAGTCTCGAGCAGTACTTC; CDR3 protein: CASSFTSGSLEQYF
D gene: .; V gene: TRBV29-1; J gene: TRBJ2-1; clone size: once; CDR3 DNA: TGCAGCGTTCTTAGGACGGGGCCCGGCAATGAGCAGTTCTTC; CDR3 protein: CSVLRTGPGNEQFF
D gene: TRBD2; V gene: TRBV5-5; J gene: TRBJ2-1; clone size: .; CDR3 DNA: TGTGCCAGCAGCTCGGGACTAGCGGGAGCCTACAATGAGCAGTTCTTC; CDR3 protein: CASSSGLAGAYNEQFF
D gene: .; V gene: TRBV28; J gene: TRBJ2-7; clone size: .; CDR3 DNA: TGTGCCAGCAGTCCCCTACGGACGGCGACCTACGAGCAGTACTTC; CDR3 protein: CASSPLRTATYEQYF
D gene: .; V gene: TRBV19; J gene: TRBJ2-5; clone size: .; CDR3 DNA: TGTGCCAGTTCGTTGACGGGAGCTGGGGAGACCCAGTACTTC; CDR3 protein: CASSLTGAGETQYF
D gene: .; V gene: TRBV28; J gene: TRBJ2-7; clone size: .; CDR3 DNA: TGTGCCAGCAGTTACAGGGCCTACGAGCAGTACTTC; CDR3 protein: CASSYRAYEQYF
D gene: TRBD1; V gene: TRBV9; J gene: TRBJ1-1; clone size: .; CDR3 DNA: TGTGCCAGCAGGAGGGACAGCAACACTGAAGCTTTCTTT; CDR3 protein: CASRRDSNTEAFF
D gene: TRBD2; V gene: TRBV5-1; J gene: TRBJ2-5; clone size: .; CDR3 DNA: TGCGCCAGCAGCTTGGAGGGGACTAGCGGGAGGGCCTCGGTAGAGACCCAGTACTTC; CDR3 protein: CASSLEGTSGRASVETQYF
D gene: TRBD2; V gene: TRBV5-1; J gene: TRBJ2-5; clone size: .; CDR3 DNA: TGCGCCAGCAGCTTGGGAGGCCTAGCGGGGATCGAGACCCAGTACTTC; CDR3 protein: CASSLGGLAGIETQYF
D gene: TRBD2; V gene: TRBV5-1; J gene: TRBJ2-1; clone size: .; CDR3 DNA: TGCGCCAGCAGCCCAGGGCTTCCGGGAGGGCGGAATGAGCAGTTCTTC; CDR3 protein: CASSPGLPGGRNEQFF
D gene: .; V gene: TRBV4-3; J gene: TRBJ2-3; clone size: few; CDR3 DNA: TGCGCCAGCAGCTTGGGGAACAGGCGCACCACAGATACGCAGTATTTT; CDR3 protein: CASSLGNRRTTDTQYF
D gene: TRBD2; V gene: TRBV5-1; J gene: TRBJ2-3; clone size: .; CDR3 DNA: TGCGCCAGCAGCTTGGGGGCTAGCGGGGCGAAGTCGCCCCGTTCTAGCACAGATACGCAGTATTTT; CDR3 protein: CASSLGASGAKSPRSSTDTQYF
D gene: .; V gene: TRBV6-1; J gene: TRBJ2-7; clone size: .; CDR3 DNA: TGTGCCAGCAGTGAAGCCCGGGATTCCTACGAGCAGTACTTC; CDR3 protein: CASSEARDSYEQYF
D gene: .; V gene: TRBV27; J gene: TRBJ2-3; clone size: once; CDR3 DNA: TGTGCCAGCAGTTTATCGTGGAAAAATACGCAGTATTTT; CDR3 protein: CASSLSWKNTQYF
D gene: .; V gene: TRBV7-7; J gene: TRBJ2-7; clone size: .; CDR3 DNA: TGTGCCAGCAGCCCTACCGGTGCCTGGGAGCAGTACTTC; CDR3 protein: CASSPTGAWEQYF
D gene: .; V gene: TRBV27; J gene: TRBJ1-4; clone size: .; CDR3 DNA: TGTGCCAGCAGGGAGTTCAGGAGTAATGAAAAACTGTTTTTT; CDR3 protein: CASREFRSNEKLFF
D gene: TRBD1; V gene: TRBV2; J gene: TRBJ1-2; clone size: .; CDR3 DNA: TGTGCCAGCAGTCGTCAGCGGACAGGGGGCGATGGCTACACCTTC; CDR3 protein: CASSRQRTGGDGYTF
D gene: TRBD2; V gene: TRBV7-2; J gene: TRBJ2-5; clone size: .; CDR3 DNA: TGTGCCAGCAGCTTAGCTTCTAGCGGGGTGGAGACCCAGTACTTC; CDR3 protein: CASSLASSGVETQYF
D gene: .; V gene: TRBV6-5; J gene: TRBJ1-5; clone size: once; CDR3 DNA: TGTGCCAGCAGTTCTGGAGGGGCTCAGCCCCAGCATTTT; CDR3 protein: CASSSGGAQPQHF
D gene: .; V gene: TRBV6-1; J gene: TRBJ2-5; clone size: .; CDR3 DNA: TGTGCCAGCAGCGCACAGGGCCAAGAGACCCAGTACTTC; CDR3 protein: CASSAQGQETQYF
D gene: TRBD1; V gene: TRBV28; J gene: TRBJ1-2; clone size: .; CDR3 DNA: TGTGCCAGCAGTTCCGACCCCGGGACAGGGGGTAACTATGGCTACACCTTC; CDR3 protein: CASSSDPGTGGNYGYTF
D gene: .; V gene: TRBV18; J gene: TRBJ2-7; clone size: .; CDR3 DNA: TGTGCCAGCTCACCAACCGCGAGACCCCAACCCTACGAGCAGTACTTC; CDR3 protein: CASSPTARPQPYEQYF
D gene: TRBD2; V gene: TRBV10-1; J gene: TRBJ2-1; clone size: .; CDR3 DNA: TGCGCCAGCAACCCGGGACTAGCGGGAGCAAACAATGAGCAGTTCTTC; CDR3 protein: CASNPGLAGANNEQFF
D gene: .; V gene: TRBV7-2; J gene: TRBJ2-1; clone size: .; CDR3 DNA: TGTGCCAGCAGCCCGAATGGGGCGCGGCAGTTCTTC; CDR3 protein: CASSPNGARQFF
D gene: TRBD2; V gene: TRBV5-1; J gene: TRBJ2-7; clone size: .; CDR3 DNA: TGCGCCAGCAGCTCAGGACTAGCGGGGTACTACGAGCAGTACTTC; CDR3 protein: CASSSGLAGYYEQYF
D gene: TRBD2; V gene: TRBV5-1; J gene: TRBJ2-1; clone size: .; CDR3 DNA: TGCGCCAGCAGCCCCCCGGGACTAGCGGGGAGCTCCTACAATGAGCAGTTCTTC; CDR3 protein: CASSPPGLAGSSYNEQFF
D gene: TRBD1; V gene: TRBV18; J gene: TRBJ1-6; clone size: .; CDR3 DNA: TGTGCCAGCTCACCGTGGACGGACCCAGGGGGCAATTCACCCCTCCACTTT; CDR3 protein: CASSPWTDPGGNSPLHF
D gene: TRBD1; V gene: TRBV27; J gene: TRBJ2-7; clone size: .; CDR3 DNA: TGTGCCAGCAGTTTTATGTACAGGGGGCCTGTTTGGAACTACGAGCAGTACTTC; CDR3 protein: CASSFMYRGPVWNYEQYF
D gene: TRBD2; V gene: TRBV11-2; J gene: TRBJ2-7; clone size: .; CDR3 DNA: TGTGCCAGCAGCTTACGGACTAGCGGGAGAGTGGAGTACTTC; CDR3 protein: CASSLRTSGRVEYF
D gene: TRBD1; V gene: TRBV7-9; J gene: TRBJ2-2; clone size: .; CDR3 DNA: TGTGCCAGCAGCTTGAACAGGGGCACCGGGGAGCTGTTTTTT; CDR3 protein: CASSLNRGTGELFF
D gene: TRBD2; V gene: TRBV29-1; J gene: TRBJ2-1; clone size: .; CDR3 DNA: TGCAGCGTTGCCCATCTAGCGGAGAACAATGAGCAGTTCTTC; CDR3 protein: CSVAHLAENNEQFF
D gene: .; V gene: TRBV28; J gene: TRBJ1-2; clone size: .; CDR3 DNA: TGTGCCAGCAGTGCCCAGGACTATGGCTACACCTTC; CDR3 protein: CASSAQDYGYTF
D gene: .; V gene: TRBV5-4; J gene: TRBJ1-1; clone size: .; CDR3 DNA: TGTGCCAGCAGCTTGGAGGGTACGAACACTGAAGCTTTCTTT; CDR3 protein: CASSLEGTNTEAFF
D gene: TRBD2; V gene: TRBV11-2; J gene: TRBJ2-1; clone size: .; CDR3 DNA: TGTGCCAGCAGCATGGTAGCGGGAGGTCTTTACAATGAGCAGTTCTTC; CDR3 protein: CASSMVAGGLYNEQFF
D gene: .; V gene: TRBV27; J gene: TRBJ2-7; clone size: .; CDR3 DNA: TGTGCCAGCAGGCGGACTACCTCCTACGAGCAGTACTTC; CDR3 protein: CASRRTTSYEQYF
D gene: .; V gene: TRBV5-4; J gene: TRBJ1-1; clone size: .; CDR3 DNA: TGTGCCAGCAGCTTGCGGCAGGGCGTGAACACTGAAGCTTTCTTT; CDR3 protein: CASSLRQGVNTEAFF
D gene: TRBD2; V gene: TRBV7-2; J gene: TRBJ2-7; clone size: .; CDR3 DNA: TGTGCCAGCAGCTCCACTAGCGGGACCTACGAGCAGTACTTC; CDR3 protein: CASSSTSGTYEQYF
D gene: TRBD1; V gene: TRBV19; J gene: TRBJ2-2; clone size: .; CDR3 DNA: TGTGCCAGTATTAGGGGACAGGGGATATCCGGGGAGCTGTTTTTT; CDR3 protein: CASIRGQGISGELFF
D gene: .; V gene: TRBV19; J gene: TRBJ1-2; clone size: .; CDR3 DNA: TGTGCCAGTACCCCTGGGACGAGAGGCTATGGCTACACCTTC; CDR3 protein: CASTPGTRGYGYTF
D gene: .; V gene: TRBV7-2; J gene: TRBJ2-2; clone size: .; CDR3 DNA: TGTGCCAGCAGCGAGAGGGACTCCGGGGAGCTGTTTTTT; CDR3 protein: CASSERDSGELFF
D gene: .; V gene: TRBV27; J gene: TRBJ1-2; clone size: .; CDR3 DNA: TGTGCCAGCAGTTTATGGGGAAACGGAAACTATGGCTACACCTTC; CDR3 protein: CASSLWGNGNYGYTF
D gene: .; V gene: TRBV2; J gene: TRBJ1-1; clone size: .; CDR3 DNA: TGTGCCAGCAGTAGGGGGGGTGAAGCTTTCTTT; CDR3 protein: CASSRGGEAFF
D gene: .; V gene: TRBV13; J gene: TRBJ2-7; clone size: once; CDR3 DNA: TGTGCCAGCAGTGAGGAGGGGCGAGGCGGAAATTACGAGCAGTACTTC; CDR3 protein: CASSEEGRGGNYEQYF
D gene: .; V gene: TRBV20-1; J gene: TRBJ2-7; clone size: .; CDR3 DNA: TGCAGTGCACCGGTCCTCCAGCAGTACTTC; CDR3 protein: CSAPVLQQYF
D gene: .; V gene: TRBV28; J gene: TRBJ1-1; clone size: .; CDR3 DNA: TGTGCCAGCAGTTTATCGGGGGGGCTTCGAGCTTTCTTT; CDR3 protein: CASSLSGGLRAFF
D gene: TRBD2; V gene: TRBV9; J gene: TRBJ2-3; clone size: .; CDR3 DNA: TGTGCCAGCAGCACCCGGGCGGCCAGCGGGATGAGTGGGGACACAGATACGCAGTATTTT; CDR3 protein: CASSTRAASGMSGDTDTQYF
D gene: .; V gene: TRBV6-6; J gene: TRBJ1-3; clone size: .; CDR3 DNA: TGTGCCAGCACATCCCCCGGAAACACCATATATTTT; CDR3 protein: CASTSPGNTIYF
D gene: .; V gene: TRBV21-1; J gene: TRBJ2-1; clone size: .; CDR3 DNA: TGTGCCAGCAGCAGAACTACTAGCGGGTTGGCCTACAATGAGCAGTTCTTC; CDR3 protein: CASSRTTSGLAYNEQFF
D gene: .; V gene: TRBV11-2; J gene: TRBJ2-2; clone size: .; CDR3 DNA: TGTGCCAGCAGCTTGGACGGAGGGAGCACCGGGGAGCTGTTTTTT; CDR3 protein: CASSLDGGSTGELFF
D gene: .; V gene: TRBV6-1; J gene: TRBJ2-7; clone size: few; CDR3 DNA: TGTGCCAGCAGCCCTGGCGACACGAGCTCCTACGAGCAGTACTTC; CDR3 protein: CASSPGDTSSYEQYF
D gene: .; V gene: TRBV14; J gene: TRBJ2-1; clone size: .; CDR3 DNA: TGTGCCAGCAGCCAAGATCTGAGCAAGGGCTCCTACAATGAGCAGTTCTTC; CDR3 protein: CASSQDLSKGSYNEQFF
D gene: .; V gene: TRBV4-3; J gene: TRBJ2-5; clone size: .; CDR3 DNA: TGCGCCAGCAGCCATGGAGCTTTGGAGACCCAGTACTTC; CDR3 protein: CASSHGALETQYF